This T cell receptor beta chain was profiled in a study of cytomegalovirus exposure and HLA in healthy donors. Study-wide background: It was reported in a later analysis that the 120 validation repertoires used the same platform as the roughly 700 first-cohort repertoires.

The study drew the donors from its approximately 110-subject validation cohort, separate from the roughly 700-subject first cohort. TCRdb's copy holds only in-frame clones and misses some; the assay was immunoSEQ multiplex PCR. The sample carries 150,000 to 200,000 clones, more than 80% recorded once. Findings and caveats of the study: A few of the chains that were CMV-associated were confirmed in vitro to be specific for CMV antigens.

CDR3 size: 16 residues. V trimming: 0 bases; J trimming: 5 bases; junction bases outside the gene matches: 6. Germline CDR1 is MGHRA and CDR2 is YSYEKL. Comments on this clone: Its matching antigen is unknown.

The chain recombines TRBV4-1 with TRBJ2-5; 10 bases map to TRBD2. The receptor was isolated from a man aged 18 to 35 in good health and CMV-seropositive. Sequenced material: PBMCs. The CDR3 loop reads CASSQESSGSGETQYF. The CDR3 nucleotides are TGCGCCAGCAGCCAAGAGTCTAGCGGGAGCGGGGAGACCCAGTACTTC.